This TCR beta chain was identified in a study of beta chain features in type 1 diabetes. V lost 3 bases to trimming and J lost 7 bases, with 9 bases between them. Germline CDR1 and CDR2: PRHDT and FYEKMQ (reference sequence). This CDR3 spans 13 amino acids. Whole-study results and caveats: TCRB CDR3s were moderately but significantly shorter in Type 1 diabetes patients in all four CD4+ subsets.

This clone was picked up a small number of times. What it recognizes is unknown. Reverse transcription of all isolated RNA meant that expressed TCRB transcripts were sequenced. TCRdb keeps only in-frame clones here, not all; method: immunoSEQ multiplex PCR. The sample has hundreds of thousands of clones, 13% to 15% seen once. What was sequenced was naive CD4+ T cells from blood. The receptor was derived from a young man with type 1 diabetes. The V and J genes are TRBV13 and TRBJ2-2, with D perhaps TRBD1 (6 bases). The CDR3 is CASSLTDSGELFF. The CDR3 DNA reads TGTGCCAGCAGCTTGACGGACAGCGGGGAGCTGTTTTTT.